The rows below give T cell receptor beta chains drawn from one sample of a study of cytomegalovirus exposure and HLA in healthy donors. Using immunoSEQ multiplex PCR, the repertoire was profiled, and TCRdb retains in-frame clones only, with some absent. The sample consists of about 190,000 clones, roughly 84% of them appearing once. Material: PBMCs. The receptors originated from a woman aged 50 to 60 in good health and CMV-seropositive. CDR3s include the opening cysteine and the closing phenylalanine or tryptophan. A D gene is named only where the DNA matches it firmly. Only some rows state a clone size, as once, few, many or a class for expanded clones.

TRBJ1-3 | . | . | TRBV6-1 | CASTGGISGNTIYF | TGTGCCAGCACGGGAGGGATCTCTGGAAACACCATATATTTT
TRBJ1-2 | . | TRBD1 | TRBV25-1 | CASTEGQDGYTF | TGTGCCAGCACCGAGGGACAGGACGGCTACACCTTC
TRBJ1-6 | . | . | TRBV21-1 | CASSTGQGDRSYNSPLHF | TGTGCCAGCAGCACGGGACAGGGTGATCGCTCCTATAATTCACCCCTCCACTTT
TRBJ1-1 | . | . | TRBV7-3 | CASSLMYNTEAFF | TGTGCCAGCAGCTTAATGTATAATACTGAAGCTTTCTTT
TRBJ2-2 | . | . | TRBV5-1 | CASRSTPRAAGAGELFF | TGCGCCAGCAGGTCGACACCTCGGGCGGCAGGGGCCGGGGAGCTGTTTTTT
TRBJ2-2 | few | TRBD2 | TRBV19 | CASTTRLARAMNTGELFF | TGTGCCAGTACCACTCGACTAGCGAGAGCGATGAACACCGGGGAGCTGTTTTTT
TRBJ2-7 | . | . | TRBV11-2 | CASSLARVRTYEQYF | TGTGCCAGCAGCTTAGCCAGGGTCAGAACCTACGAGCAGTACTTC
TRBJ2-2 | few | . | TRBV7-3 | CASRLGGSNTGELFF | TGTGCCAGCAGGCTAGGGGGTTCGAACACCGGGGAGCTGTTTTTT
TRBJ2-1 | . | TRBD2 | TRBV9 | CASSATTGGVPYNEQFF | TGTGCCAGCAGCGCTACCACGGGAGGGGTCCCCTACAATGAGCAGTTCTTC
TRBJ2-7 | . | TRBD2 | TRBV7-2 | CASSLFALAGVSYEQYF | TGTGCCAGCAGCTTATTCGCCCTAGCGGGGGTCTCCTACGAGCAGTACTTC
TRBJ2-5 | . | TRBD2 | TRBV2 | CASSEIRLAGAGGTQYF | TGTGCCAGCAGTGAAATTAGACTAGCGGGGGCGGGGGGGACCCAGTACTTC
TRBJ1-6 | . | . | TRBV7-2 | CASSPRTAPAGSPLHF | TGTGCCAGCAGCCCGAGGACAGCGCCCGCCGGGTCACCCCTCCACTTT
TRBJ1-6 | . | . | TRBV5-1 | CASSLVRALRDSPLHF | TGCGCCAGCAGCTTGGTTCGGGCTCTGAGGGATTCACCCCTCCACTTT
TRBJ2-3 | . | . | TRBV5-1 | CASSLGQRGTDTQYF | TGCGCCAGCAGCTTGGGACAGAGAGGCACAGATACGCAGTATTTT
TRBJ2-4 | few | . | TRBV7-9 | CASSLPSGNIQYF | TGTGCCAGCAGCTTACCGTCCGGAAACATTCAGTACTTC
TRBJ1-1 | . | . | TRBV6-1 | CASSERGALNTEAFF | TGTGCCAGCAGTGAACGGGGGGCCCTGAACACTGAAGCTTTCTTT